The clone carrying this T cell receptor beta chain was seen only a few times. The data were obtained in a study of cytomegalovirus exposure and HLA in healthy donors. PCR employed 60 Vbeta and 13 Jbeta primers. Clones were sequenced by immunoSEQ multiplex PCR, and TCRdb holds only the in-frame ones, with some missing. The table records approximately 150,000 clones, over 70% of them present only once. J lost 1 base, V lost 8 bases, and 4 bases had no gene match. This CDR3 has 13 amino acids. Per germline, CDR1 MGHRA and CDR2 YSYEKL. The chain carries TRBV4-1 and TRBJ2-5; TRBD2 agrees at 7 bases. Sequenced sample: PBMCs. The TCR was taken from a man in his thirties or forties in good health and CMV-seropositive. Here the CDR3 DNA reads TGCGCCAGCTCTACGGGGGGCCAAGAGACCCAGTACTTC. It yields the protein CASSTGGQETQYF.